Following are 20 T cell receptor beta chains from one sample sequenced in a study of tumor-infiltrating lymphocytes in oesophageal squamous cell carcinoma. One entry per CDR3 protein, called by TCRdb with MiXCR from the PCR reads. The sample has about 11,000 distinct CDR3 sequences; around 56% are singletons. Input material: esophageal tumor tissue. Every receptor here comes from a male donor with esophageal squamous cell carcinoma.

J is TRBJ2-3 and V is TRBV7-9; the D call may be TRBD1 or TRBD2 (5 bases each). The length of the CDR3 is 15 residues. Trimming took off 5 bases at V and 0 bases at J, with 12 bases between the two ends. Germline assignment: CDR1 SEHNR and CDR2 FQNEAQ (reference sequence). CDR3 amino acids: CASSPRGVSTDTQYF. As DNA, the CDR3 is TGTGCCAGCAGCCCAAGAGGGGTTAGCACAGATACGCAGTATTTT.

J is TRBJ1-1 and V is TRBV6-1, with a weak D call TRBD1 (6 bases). Matching the DNA end better, TRBJ2-2 makes the J call doubtful. The CDR3 is 15 residues long. Germline V CDR1 and CDR2: MNHNS, SASEGT. The CDR3 loop is CASSQEYRVAGELFF. In DNA, the CDR3 is TGTGCCAGCAGTCAAGAATACAGGGTTGCCGGGGAGCTGTTTTTT.

The chain uses TRBV4-2 and TRBJ1-2, with TRBD1 matching 10 bases. Losses at the gene ends were 4 bases for V and 6 bases for J; bases not matched to a gene: 5. Per germline, CDR1 LGHNA and CDR2 YNFKEQ. This CDR3 contains 14 residues. CDR3 protein: CASSRGQGEDGYTF. The CDR3 DNA follows: TGTGCCAGCAGCCGTGGACAGGGGGAAGATGGCTACACCTTC.

The rearrangement links TRBV7-2 to TRBJ2-5, with 7 bases identical to TRBD1. The J call could be wrong; TRBJ2-7 is a better fit for the DNA end. This CDR3 contains 15 residues. Germline V gene data show CDR1 as SGHTA and CDR2 as FQGNSA. The DNA for the CDR3 is TGTGCCAGCAGCTTGAAGGGGGCCAACTCCTACGAGCAGTACTTC. Residues: CASSLKGANSYEQYF.

This clonotype came up once. The chain employs TRBV12-3 or TRBV12-4 and TRBJ2-1; D possibly corresponds to TRBD1 (6 bases). V was trimmed by 3 bases and J by 1 base, leaving 13 bases between them. The length of the CDR3 is 16 residues. The CDR3 here is CASSFPGAGSYNEQFF. Written as DNA, the CDR3 is TGTGCCAGCAGTTTCCCAGGGGCAGGATCCTACAATGAGCAGTTCTTC.

J is TRBJ2-1 and V is TRBV11-1; the D is unclear. The germline CDR1 and CDR2 sequences are SGHAT and FQDESV (reference sequence). This CDR3 contains 12 residues. V lost 2 bases, J lost 5 bases, and 4 bases lay in between. The CDR3 nucleotides are TGTGCCAGCAGCTTACCCGACAATGAGCAGTTCTTC. Encoded protein: CASSLPDNEQFF.

The V call is TRBV7-9, the J call TRBJ2-5, with D possibly TRBD1 on 6 matching bases. The tail of the sequence fits TRBJ2-1 better, so the J call may be wrong. From germline, CDR1 is SEHNR and CDR2 FQNEAQ (reference sequence). CDR3 length: 12 amino acids. Written as DNA, the CDR3 is TGTGCCAGCAGCTTGACAGGTAATGAGCAGTTCTTC. Translation: CASSLTGNEQFF.

The rearrangement uses TRBV7-8 and TRBJ2-5; TRBD1 might be the D (5 bases). The J call is in doubt because the DNA end fits TRBJ1-2 better. This CDR3 region has 14 residues. From germline, CDR1 is SGHVS and CDR2 FQNEAQ. As DNA, the CDR3 is TGTGCCAGCAGTCGAGGGACGGAGAGCTATGGCTACACCTTC. Its protein product is CASSRGTESYGYTF.

This clonotype was detected only a few times. One junction end does not reproduce the germline sequence, and a read error may be involved. The rearrangement links TRBV7-6 to TRBJ2-5; D possibly matches TRBD1 or TRBD2 (6 bases each). CDR1 SGHVS and CDR2 FNYEAQ come from the germline V gene. This CDR3 is built from 15 residues. The CDR3 DNA is TGTGCTAGCAGCTTAAGTGGGGGGACACAAGAGACCCAGTACTTC. The encoded protein is CASSLSGGTQETQYF. Full variable domain (missing parts from reference TRBV7-6 and TRBJ2-5): GAGVSQSPRYKVTKRGQDVALRCDPISGHVSLYWYRQALGQGPEFLTYFNYEAQQDKSGLPNDRFSAERPEGSISTLTIQRTEQRDSAMYRCASSLSGGTQETQYFGPGTRLLVL.

The chain couples TRBV7-4 to TRBJ2-5; possibly TRBD2 for D (7 bases). V was shortened by 3 bases and J by 11 bases, with 22 bases between the two germline ends. This CDR3 is 15 amino acids long. CDR1 is SGHVT and CDR2 is SQSDAQ in the germline V gene. The DNA of the CDR3 is TGTGCCAGCAGCTTGGGGGAGGGGGACCTACTCGGGCAGTACTTC. Its protein is CASSLGEGDLLGQYF.

The chain joins TRBV7-1 to TRBJ2-5, with a tentative D call TRBD1 (6 bases). Matching the DNA end better, TRBJ2-7 makes the J call doubtful. TRBV7-1 is an ORF; its function is uncertain. The CDR3 sequence is 15 residues long. The DNA for the CDR3 is TGTGCCAGCAGCTCCTGGACAGTGAGCTCCTACGAGCAGTACTTC. Translating gives CASSSWTVSSYEQYF.

The chain combines TRBV12-3 or TRBV12-4 with TRBJ1-4, with TRBD1 matching 8 bases. V was clipped by 1 base and J by 8 bases; unmatched bases: 3. CDR3 length equals 14 residues. The CDR3 bases are TGTGCCAGCAGTTTAGGACAGGGGAGCGAAAAACTGTTTTTT. It specifies CASSLGQGSEKLFF.

The J gene is TRBJ2-5, the V gene TRBV7-9; D unresolved. The closer fit of TRBJ1-2 to the DNA end suggests the J call may be wrong. CDR3 length: 12 amino acids. CDR1 is SEHNR, CDR2 FQNEAQ, per germline (reference sequence). The CDR3 nucleotides are TGTGCCAGCAGCTTAAGTCCTTATGGCTACACCTTC. The encoded protein is CASSLSPYGYTF.

The table lists this clonotype with a few counts. The J gene is TRBJ1-1, the V gene TRBV7-2; tentative D call: TRBD1 (6 bases). Trimming stripped 4 bases from V and 1 base from J, with 13 bases between. In germline, CDR1 is SGHTA, CDR2 FQGNSA. CDR3 length equals 15 residues. The CDR3 nucleotides read TGTGCCAGCAGCTCGTCAGGGGTCGGGAACACTGAAGCTTTCTTT. Translation gives CASSSSGVGNTEAFF.

The CDR3 region has the DNA TGTGCCAGCAGCCAGACGACAGGAGGGGAGACCCAGTACTTC. As protein: CASSQTTGGETQYF. This chain connects TRBV7-2 to TRBJ2-1; D possibly uses TRBD1 or TRBD2 (6 bases each). Matching the DNA end better, TRBJ2-5 makes the J call doubtful. The CDR3 contains 14 residues. Germline CDR1 reads SGHTA; CDR2 reads FQGNSA.

This clonotype was observed a few times. This sequence joins TRBV11-2 and TRBJ2-7; 7 nucleotides line up with TRBD2. CDR1 and CDR2 (germline): SGHAT, FQNNGV. The CDR3 is 13 amino acids. V was clipped by 4 bases and J by 6 bases; unmatched bases: 6. The CDR3 protein is CASSSRAGVEQYF. The CDR3 nucleotides read TGTGCCAGCAGCTCAAGGGCGGGGGTCGAGCAGTACTTC.

This clonotype was picked up many times. J is TRBJ2-3 and V is TRBV5-1, with D tentatively TRBD1 (5 bases). CDR3 size: 16 residues. The germline gives CDR1 SGHRS, CDR2 YFSETQ. V lost 3 bases to trimming and J lost 1 base, with 15 bases between them. CDR3 coding DNA: TGCGCCAGCAGCTCCCCAGAAGGGGTTCGCACAGATACGCAGTATTTT. Residues: CASSSPEGVRTDTQYF.

This chain uses TRBV7-9 with TRBJ2-5; no clear D gene. The DNA matches TRBJ2-7 better at its end, which makes the J call doubtful. The germline gives CDR1 SEHNR, CDR2 FQNEAQ (reference sequence). This CDR3 has 13 residues. In DNA form, the CDR3 reads TGTGCCAGCAGCTTAGCGGCAACTGACGAGCAGTACTTC. It specifies CASSLAATDEQYF.

The rearrangement joins TRBV6-6 to TRBJ2-1, with TRBD1 identical over 7 bases. The assigned J gene may be wrong: the sequence end matches TRBJ1-2 better. CDR1 is MNHNY and CDR2 is SVGAGI in the germline V gene (reference sequence). The CDR3 has 15 residues. The CDR3 DNA reads as TGTGCCAGCAGTCTTGAGTTCGGGACAGCCTATGGCTACACCTTC. This translates into CASSLEFGTAYGYTF.

The rearrangement links TRBV7-9 to TRBJ2-5; 10 nucleotides line up with TRBD2. The J call could be wrong; TRBJ2-1 is a better fit for the DNA end. The CDR3 is 15 amino acids. The germline gives CDR1 SEHNR, CDR2 FQNEAQ (reference sequence). This CDR3 is CASSLVLAGEGEQFF. The CDR3 DNA follows: TGTGCCAGCAGCTTAGTCCTAGCGGGAGAAGGTGAGCAGTTCTTC.